Below, one TCR beta chain is given with its context. These data come from a study of blood T cell repertoires in COVID-19. At the level of the study: Sites in the United States, Italy and Spain provided acute and convalescent COVID-19 samples. The analysed material was cDNA or gDNA that came from T cells, B-cell-depleted T cells, or PBMCs.

In the original workflow: Amplification from reference gene primers served as the basis for estimated nucleated cell counts. TCRdb's table, derived via immunoSEQ multiplex PCR, lists solely in-frame clones and lacks some. For V, J and clone size, that table is used; D and trimming come from the DNA. Of around 120,000 clones listed, 70% to 90% are singletons. The clonotype originates from a man over 45 with acute or convalescent COVID-19. Sequencing was done on a sample of peripheral blood.

The CDR3 is CASSNQGGPGELFF. The DNA for the CDR3 is TGTGCCAGTAGTAACCAGGGAGGACCCGGGGAGCTGTTTTTT. The V and J genes are TRBV19 and TRBJ2-2; D might be TRBD2 (6 bases). Germline assignment: CDR1 LNHDA and CDR2 SQIVND (reference sequence). V lost 4 bases and J lost 6, with 12 bases in between. The CDR3 has 14 residues.